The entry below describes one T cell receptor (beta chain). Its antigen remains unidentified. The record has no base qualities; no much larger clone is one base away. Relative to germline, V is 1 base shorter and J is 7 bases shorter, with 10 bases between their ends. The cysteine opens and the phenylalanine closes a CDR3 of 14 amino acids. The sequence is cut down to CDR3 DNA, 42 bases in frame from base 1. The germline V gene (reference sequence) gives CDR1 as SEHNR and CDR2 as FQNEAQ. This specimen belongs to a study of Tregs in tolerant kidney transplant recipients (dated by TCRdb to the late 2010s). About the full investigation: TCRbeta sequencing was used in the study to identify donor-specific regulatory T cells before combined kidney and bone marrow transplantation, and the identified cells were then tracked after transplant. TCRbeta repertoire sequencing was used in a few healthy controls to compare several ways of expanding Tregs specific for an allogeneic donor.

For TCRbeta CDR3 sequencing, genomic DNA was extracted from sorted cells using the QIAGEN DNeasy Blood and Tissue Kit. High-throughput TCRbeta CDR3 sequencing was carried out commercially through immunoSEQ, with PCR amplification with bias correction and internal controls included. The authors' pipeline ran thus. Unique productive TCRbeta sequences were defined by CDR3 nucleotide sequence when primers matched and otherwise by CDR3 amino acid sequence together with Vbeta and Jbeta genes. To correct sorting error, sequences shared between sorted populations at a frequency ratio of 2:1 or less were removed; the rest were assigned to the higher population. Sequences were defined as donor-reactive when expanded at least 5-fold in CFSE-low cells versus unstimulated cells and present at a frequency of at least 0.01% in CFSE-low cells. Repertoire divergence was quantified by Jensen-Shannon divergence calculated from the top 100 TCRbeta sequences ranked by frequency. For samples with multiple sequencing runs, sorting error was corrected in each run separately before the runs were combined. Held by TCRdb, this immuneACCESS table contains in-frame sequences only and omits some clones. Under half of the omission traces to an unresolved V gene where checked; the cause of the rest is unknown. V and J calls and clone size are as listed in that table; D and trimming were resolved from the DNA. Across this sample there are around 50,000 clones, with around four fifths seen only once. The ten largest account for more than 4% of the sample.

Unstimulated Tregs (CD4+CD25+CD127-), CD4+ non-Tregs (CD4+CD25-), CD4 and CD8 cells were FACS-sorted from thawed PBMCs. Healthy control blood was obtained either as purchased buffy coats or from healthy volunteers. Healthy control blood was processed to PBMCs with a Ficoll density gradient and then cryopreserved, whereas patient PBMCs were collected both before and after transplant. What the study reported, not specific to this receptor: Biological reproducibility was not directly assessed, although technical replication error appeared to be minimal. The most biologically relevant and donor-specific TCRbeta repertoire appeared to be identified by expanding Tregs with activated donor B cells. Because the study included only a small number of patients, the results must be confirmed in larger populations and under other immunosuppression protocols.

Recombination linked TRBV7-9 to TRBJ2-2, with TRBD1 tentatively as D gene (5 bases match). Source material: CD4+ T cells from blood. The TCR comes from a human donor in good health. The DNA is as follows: TGTGCCAGCAGCTTAGACGGACACCGCGGGGAGCTGTTTTTT. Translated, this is CASSLDGHRGELFF.